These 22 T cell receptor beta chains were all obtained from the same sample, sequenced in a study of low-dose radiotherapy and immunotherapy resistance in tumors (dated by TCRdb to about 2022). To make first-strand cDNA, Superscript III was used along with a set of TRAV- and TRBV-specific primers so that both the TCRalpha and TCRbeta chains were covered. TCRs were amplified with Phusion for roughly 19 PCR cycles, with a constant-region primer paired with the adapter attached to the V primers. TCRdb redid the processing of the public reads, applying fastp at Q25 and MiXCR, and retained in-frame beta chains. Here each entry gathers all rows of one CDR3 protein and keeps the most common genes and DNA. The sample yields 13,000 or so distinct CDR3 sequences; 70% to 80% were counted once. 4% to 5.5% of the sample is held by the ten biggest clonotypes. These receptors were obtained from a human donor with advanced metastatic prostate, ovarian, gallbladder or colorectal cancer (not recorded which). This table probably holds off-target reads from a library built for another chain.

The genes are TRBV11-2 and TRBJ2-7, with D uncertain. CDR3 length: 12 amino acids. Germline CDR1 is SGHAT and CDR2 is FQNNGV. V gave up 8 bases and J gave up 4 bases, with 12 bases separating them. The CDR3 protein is CASLHEGYEQYF. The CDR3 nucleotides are TGTGCCAGCTTGCACGAAGGGTACGAGCAGTACTTC.

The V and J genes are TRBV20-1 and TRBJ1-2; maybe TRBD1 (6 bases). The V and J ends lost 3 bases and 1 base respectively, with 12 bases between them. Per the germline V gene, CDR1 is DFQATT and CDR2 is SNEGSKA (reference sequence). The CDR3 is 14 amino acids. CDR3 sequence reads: CSARSAGVNYGYTF. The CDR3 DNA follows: TGCAGTGCTAGGTCGGCAGGGGTTAACTATGGCTACACCTTC.

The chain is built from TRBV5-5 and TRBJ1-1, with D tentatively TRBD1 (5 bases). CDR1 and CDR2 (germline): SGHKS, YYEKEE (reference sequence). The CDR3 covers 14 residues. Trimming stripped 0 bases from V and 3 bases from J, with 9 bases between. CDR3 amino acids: CASSLETGHTEAFF. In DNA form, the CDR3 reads TGTGCCAGCAGCTTGGAAACAGGTCACACTGAAGCTTTCTTT.

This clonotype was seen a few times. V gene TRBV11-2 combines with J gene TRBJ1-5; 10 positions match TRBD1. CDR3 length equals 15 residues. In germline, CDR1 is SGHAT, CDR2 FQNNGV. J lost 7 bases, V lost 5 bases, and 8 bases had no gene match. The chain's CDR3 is CASSTGTGVQQPQHF. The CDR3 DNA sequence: TGTGCCAGCAGCACAGGGACAGGGGTTCAACAGCCCCAGCATTTT.

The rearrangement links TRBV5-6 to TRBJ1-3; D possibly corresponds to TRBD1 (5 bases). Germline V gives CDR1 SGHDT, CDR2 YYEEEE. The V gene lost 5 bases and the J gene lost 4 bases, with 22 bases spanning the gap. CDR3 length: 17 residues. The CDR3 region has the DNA TGTGCCAGCAGGCTGGGGGTCTCGATGAAACTGGGAAACACCATATATTTT. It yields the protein CASRLGVSMKLGNTIYF.

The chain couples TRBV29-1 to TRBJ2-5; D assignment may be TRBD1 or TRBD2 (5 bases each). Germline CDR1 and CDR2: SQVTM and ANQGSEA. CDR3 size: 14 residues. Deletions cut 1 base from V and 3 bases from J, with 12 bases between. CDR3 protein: CSVEVGGGKETQYF. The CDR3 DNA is TGCAGCGTTGAAGTAGGTGGGGGTAAAGAGACCCAGTACTTC.

The CDR3 DNA is TGTGCCAGCAGCAACGCCGGGACAGGAAGAAACACCATATATTTT. Its protein is CASSNAGTGRNTIYF. V usage is TRBV5-6 and J usage is TRBJ1-3; TRBD1 matches 8 bases. Germline values: CDR1 SGHDT, CDR2 YYEEEE. This CDR3 has 15 amino acids. After removal of 4 bases from V and 5 bases from J, the junction contained 8 bases not matched to a gene.

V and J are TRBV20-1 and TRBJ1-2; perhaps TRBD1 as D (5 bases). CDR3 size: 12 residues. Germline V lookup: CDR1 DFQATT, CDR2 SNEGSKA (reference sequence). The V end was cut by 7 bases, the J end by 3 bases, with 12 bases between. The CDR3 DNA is TGCAGTGGAGTCCAGGGTGACTATGGCTACACCTTC. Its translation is CSGVQGDYGYTF.

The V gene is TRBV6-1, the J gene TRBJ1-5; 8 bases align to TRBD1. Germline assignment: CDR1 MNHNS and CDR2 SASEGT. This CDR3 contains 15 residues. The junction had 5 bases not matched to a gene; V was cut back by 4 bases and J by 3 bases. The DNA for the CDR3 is TGTGCCAGCAGTGGGGACAGGAGCCTCAATCAGCCCCAGCATTTT. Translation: CASSGDRSLNQPQHF.

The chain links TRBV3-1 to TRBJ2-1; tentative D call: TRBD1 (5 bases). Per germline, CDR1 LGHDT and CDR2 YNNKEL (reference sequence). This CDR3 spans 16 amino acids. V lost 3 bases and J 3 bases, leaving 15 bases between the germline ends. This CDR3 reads CASSQEILQGYNEQFF. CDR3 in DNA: TGTGCCAGCAGCCAGGAAATACTGCAGGGCTACAATGAGCAGTTCTTC.

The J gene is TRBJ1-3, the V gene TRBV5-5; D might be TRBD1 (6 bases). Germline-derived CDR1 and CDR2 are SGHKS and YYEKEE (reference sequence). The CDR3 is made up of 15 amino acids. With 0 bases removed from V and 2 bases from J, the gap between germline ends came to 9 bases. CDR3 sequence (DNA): TGTGCCAGCAGCTTGGGGACAGCTGCTGGAAACACCATATATTTT. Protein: CASSLGTAAGNTIYF.

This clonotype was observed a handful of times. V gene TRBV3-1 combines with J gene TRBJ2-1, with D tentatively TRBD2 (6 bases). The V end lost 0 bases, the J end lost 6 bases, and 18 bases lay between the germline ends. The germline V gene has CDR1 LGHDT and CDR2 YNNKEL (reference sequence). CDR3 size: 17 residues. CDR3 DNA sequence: TGTGCCAGCAGCCAAGATCGGCGGAGGAGGGGTCTCAATGAGCAGTTCTTC. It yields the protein CASSQDRRRRGLNEQFF.

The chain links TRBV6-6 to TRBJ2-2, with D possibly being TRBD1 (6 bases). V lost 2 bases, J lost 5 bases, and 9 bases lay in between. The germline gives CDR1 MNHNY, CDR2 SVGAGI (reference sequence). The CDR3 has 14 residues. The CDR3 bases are TGTGCCAGCAGTTACGGGACACTGACCGGGGAGCTGTTTTTT. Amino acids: CASSYGTLTGELFF.

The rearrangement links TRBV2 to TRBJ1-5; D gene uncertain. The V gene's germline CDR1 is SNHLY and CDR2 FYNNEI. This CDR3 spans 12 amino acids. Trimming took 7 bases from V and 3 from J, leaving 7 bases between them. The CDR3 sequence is CASNTPNQPQHF. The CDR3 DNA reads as TGTGCCAGCAACACCCCCAATCAGCCCCAGCATTTT.

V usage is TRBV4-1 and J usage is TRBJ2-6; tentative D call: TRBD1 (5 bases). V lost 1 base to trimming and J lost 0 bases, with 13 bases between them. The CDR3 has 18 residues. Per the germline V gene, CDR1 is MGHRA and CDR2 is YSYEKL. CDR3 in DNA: TGCGCCAGCAGCCAAGGGGGAACAGGCAGCTCTGGGGCCAACGTCCTGACTTTC. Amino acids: CASSQGGTGSSGANVLTF.

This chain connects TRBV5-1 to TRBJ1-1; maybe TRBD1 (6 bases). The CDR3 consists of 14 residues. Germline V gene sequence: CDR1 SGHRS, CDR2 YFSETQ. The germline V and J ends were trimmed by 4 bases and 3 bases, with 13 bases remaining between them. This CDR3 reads CASSPGHTDTEAFF. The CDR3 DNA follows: TGCGCCAGCAGCCCGGGACATACGGACACTGAAGCTTTCTTT. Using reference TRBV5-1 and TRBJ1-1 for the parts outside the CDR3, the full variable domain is KAGVTQTPRYLIKTRGQQVTLSCSPISGHRSVSWYQQTPGQGLQFLFEYFSETQRNKGNFPGRFSGRQFSNSRSEMNVSTLELGDSALYLCASSPGHTDTEAFFGQGTRLTVV.

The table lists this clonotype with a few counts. The CDR3 here is CASSDGGAGFQPQHF. CDR3 sequence (DNA): TGTGCCAGCAGTGATGGGGGGGCAGGGTTTCAGCCCCAGCATTTT. The chain has TRBV2 and TRBJ1-5, with D tentatively TRBD1 (6 bases). The germline V gene encodes CDR1 SNHLY and CDR2 FYNNEI. The length of the CDR3 is 15 residues. With 3 bases removed from V and 6 bases from J, the gap between germline ends came to 15 bases.

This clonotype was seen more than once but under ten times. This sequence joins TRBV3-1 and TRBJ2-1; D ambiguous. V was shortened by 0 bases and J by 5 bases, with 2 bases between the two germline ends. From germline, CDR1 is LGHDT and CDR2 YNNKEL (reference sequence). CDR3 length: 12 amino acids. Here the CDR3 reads CASSQDDNEQFF. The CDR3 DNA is TGTGCCAGCAGCCAAGACGACAATGAGCAGTTCTTC.

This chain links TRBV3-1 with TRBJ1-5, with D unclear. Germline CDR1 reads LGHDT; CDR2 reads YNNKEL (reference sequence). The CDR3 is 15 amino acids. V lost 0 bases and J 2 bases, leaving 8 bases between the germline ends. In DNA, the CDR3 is TGTGCCAGCAGCCAAGATCCGGGAGGCAATCAGCCCCAGCATTTT. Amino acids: CASSQDPGGNQPQHF.

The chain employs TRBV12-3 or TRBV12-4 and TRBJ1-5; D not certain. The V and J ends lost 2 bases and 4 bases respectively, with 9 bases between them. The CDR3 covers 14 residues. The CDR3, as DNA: TGTGCCAGCAGTTTATTCCCCCAGAATCAGCCCCAGCATTTT. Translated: CASSLFPQNQPQHF.

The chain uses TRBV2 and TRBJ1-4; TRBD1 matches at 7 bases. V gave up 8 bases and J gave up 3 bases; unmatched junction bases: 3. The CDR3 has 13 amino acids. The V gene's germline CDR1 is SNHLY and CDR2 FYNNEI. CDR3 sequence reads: CASGDSSNEKLFF. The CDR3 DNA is TGTGCCAGCGGGGACAGCTCTAATGAAAAACTGTTTTTT.

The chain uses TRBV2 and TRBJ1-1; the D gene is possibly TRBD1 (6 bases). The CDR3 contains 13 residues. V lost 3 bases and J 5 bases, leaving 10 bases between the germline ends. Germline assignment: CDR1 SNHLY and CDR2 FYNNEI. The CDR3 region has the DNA TGTGCCAGCAGTGAGCAAGGGGGTACTGAAGCTTTCTTT. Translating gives CASSEQGGTEAFF.